Sequencing of this T cell receptor (beta chain) was carried out in a study of blood T cells in healthy people across ages. With V trimmed by 6 bases and J by 1 base, 3 bases remained unmatched. Germline V CDR1 and CDR2: MNHEY, SMNVEV (reference sequence). This CDR3 has 14 residues. With a J-beta primer mix and a sample-barcoded 5' primer, a second PCR ran 7 to 11 cycles. TCRdb re-analysed the 5' RACE reads in MiXCR, keeping a single row per CDR3 protein. The table lists over 600,000 distinct CDR3 sequences, 40% to 50% of them singletons. This clonotype was counted only a few times. Material for sequencing was blood. This sequence was found in a man older than 75 in good health. The chain combines TRBV27 with TRBJ2-3, with 8 positions matching TRBD2. The CDR3: CASRYGGGTDTQYF. The DNA for the CDR3 is TGTGCCAGCAGGTACGGGGGGGGCACAGATACGCAGTATTTT.